The source of this T cell receptor (beta chain) is a study of shared clonotypes between healthy human individuals. In the naive CD8 group, cells lacked CD45RO and were positively selected for CCR7, so terminally differentiated effector memory CD45RA+ cells were left out. Sequenced by immunoSEQ multiplex PCR; TCRdb stores in-frame clones only, minus some. The sample comprises roughly 1,800,000 clones, roughly 95% of which are singletons, and approximately 1% rests with the top ten. The V end lost 0 bases, the J end lost 5 bases, and 14 bases lay between the germline ends. From germline, CDR1 is SGHNT and CDR2 YYREEE (reference sequence). CDR3 size: 16 residues.

The sequence came from a man aged 18 to 30 in good health. The chain couples TRBV5-4 to TRBJ2-2; either TRBD1 or TRBD2 may fit D (5 bases each). Sequences were obtained from naive CD8+ T cells sorted from blood. This CDR3 reads CASSLGIQEVTGELFF. The DNA for the CDR3 is TGTGCCAGCAGCTTGGGGATACAGGAGGTAACCGGGGAGCTGTTTTTT.